This T cell receptor beta chain comes out of a study of control samples from healthy donors and cancer patients. This clone has only one observation. The method was immunoSEQ multiplex PCR; TCRdb's version includes in-frame clones alone and lacks a portion of them. The sample contains roughly 150,000 clones, just over 85% of which appear only once. Germline trimming cut 3 bases from V and 4 bases from J; bases unmatched to any gene: 2. Germline V gives CDR1 SGHNT, CDR2 YYREEE (reference sequence). The CDR3 consists of 15 residues. V usage is TRBV5-4 and J usage is TRBJ2-1, with 12 bases matching TRBD2. Input material: blood. This receptor was identified in a man between 18 and 29 years old in good health. This chain's CDR3 is CASSSGLAGYNEQFF. DNA for the CDR3: TGTGCCAGCAGCTCTGGACTAGCGGGGTACAATGAGCAGTTCTTC.